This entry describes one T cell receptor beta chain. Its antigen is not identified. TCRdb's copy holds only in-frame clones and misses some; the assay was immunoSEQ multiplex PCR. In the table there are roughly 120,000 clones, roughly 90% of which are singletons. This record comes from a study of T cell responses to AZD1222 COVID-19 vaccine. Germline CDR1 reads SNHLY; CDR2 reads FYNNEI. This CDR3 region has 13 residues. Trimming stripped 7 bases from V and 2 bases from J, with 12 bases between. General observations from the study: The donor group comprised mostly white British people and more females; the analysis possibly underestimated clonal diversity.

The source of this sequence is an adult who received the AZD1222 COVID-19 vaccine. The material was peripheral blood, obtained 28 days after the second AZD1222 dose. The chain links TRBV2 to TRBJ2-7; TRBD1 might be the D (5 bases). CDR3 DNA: TGTGCCAGCACCGTAGACAGACCCTACGAGCAGTACTTC. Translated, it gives CASTVDRPYEQYF.